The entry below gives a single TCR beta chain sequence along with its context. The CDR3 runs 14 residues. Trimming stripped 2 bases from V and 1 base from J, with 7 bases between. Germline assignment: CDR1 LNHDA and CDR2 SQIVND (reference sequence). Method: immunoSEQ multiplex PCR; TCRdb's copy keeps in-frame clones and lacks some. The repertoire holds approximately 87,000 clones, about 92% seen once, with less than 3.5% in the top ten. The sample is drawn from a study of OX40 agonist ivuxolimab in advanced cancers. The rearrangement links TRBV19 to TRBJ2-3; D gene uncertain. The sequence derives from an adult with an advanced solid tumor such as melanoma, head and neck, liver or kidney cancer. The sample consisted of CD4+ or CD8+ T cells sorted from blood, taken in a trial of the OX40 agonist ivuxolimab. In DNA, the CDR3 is TGTGCCAGTAGTATAAAAGGAGGCACAGATACGCAGTATTTT. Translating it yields CASSIKGGTDTQYF.